This entry describes one TCR beta chain. Its antigen remains unknown. Just one base apart from a much larger clone, this may be a read error. The authors sorted naive CD8 T cells as CD8+CD4-CCR7+CD45RA+. Germline V gene sequence: CDR1 SGHDT, CDR2 YYEEEE. The CDR3 sequence is 11 residues long. TCRdb reprocessed the PCR reads via MiXCR and lists one record per CDR3 protein. This sample yields about half a million distinct CDR3 sequences, of which about 21% are seen a single time; 0.84% belongs to the top ten. This sample stems from a study of molecular identifiers for immune sequencing clone quantification. Notes on the study in general: In naive cells, clones above 20 RNA copies held under 1% of molecules, whereas in effector cells they held over 99%.

Sequenced input: naive CD8+ T cells from blood, with Jurkat cell RNA spiked in. Subset meaning: FACS-sorted CD8+CD4-CCR7+CD45RA+ naive T cells. The chain links TRBV5-6 to TRBJ2-7, with D unclear. This TCR was recovered from a human donor in good health. Some libraries in this study had Jurkat cell RNA spiked in. The CDR3 spells CVSSSGPAVLF. CDR3 DNA sequence: TGTGTCAGCAGCTCCGGGCCGGCAGTTCTCTTC.